The 24 T cell receptor beta chains listed next were all sequenced from one sample in a study of blood T cell repertoires in COVID-19. Here immunoSEQ multiplex PCR was the method, and the copy in TCRdb shows in-frame clones only, minus some. Of some 290,000 clones listed, about 90% are singletons. Sequences were obtained from peripheral blood. Receptors originate from a woman in her 30s with COVID-19, enrolled during active disease.

V is TRBV6-8 and J is TRBJ1-1; D is perhaps TRBD1 (6 bases). The CDR3 extends over 16 amino acids. The germline gives CDR1 MNHGY, CDR2 SAAAGT. V lost 6 bases and J lost 7, with 24 bases in between. The CDR3 protein is CASSHLQGALWVEAFF. CDR3 bases: TGTGCCAGCAGCCACCTACAGGGCGCGCTGTGGGTTGAAGCTTTCTTT.

The genes are TRBV11-2 and TRBJ2-7; unclear D gene. Trimming pared 5 bases from V and 0 bases from J, leaving 14 bases between. The germline V gene has CDR1 SGHAT and CDR2 FQNNGV. The CDR3 sequence is 15 residues long. CDR3: CASSAGDPSSYEQYF. The CDR3 region has the DNA TGTGCCAGCAGCGCCGGAGACCCAAGCTCCTACGAGCAGTACTTC.

This chain joins TRBV13 and TRBJ1-2, with D perhaps TRBD1 (6 bases). With 4 bases removed from V and 1 base from J, the gap between germline ends came to 13 bases. The length of the CDR3 is 15 residues. The germline V gene encodes CDR1 PRHDT and CDR2 FYEKMQ (reference sequence). In DNA form, the CDR3 reads TGTGCCAGCAGCTCCCGGACAGTATATAACTATGGCTACACCTTC. It specifies CASSSRTVYNYGYTF.

The CDR3 reads CASSLPLGDRAQYF. CDR3 nucleotides: TGTGCCAGCAGCCTCCCCCTAGGGGACAGGGCCCAGTACTTC. The chain couples TRBV3-1 (or the pseudogene TRBV3-2) to TRBJ2-5; 9 nucleotides match TRBD1. J lost 9 bases, V lost 4 bases, and 9 bases had no gene match. This CDR3 region has 14 residues. CDR1 and CDR2 (germline): LGHDT, YNNKEL (reference sequence).

The CDR3, as DNA: TGTGCCAGCAGCCCGCGGGACTTCTTATATGGCTACACCTTC. Encoded protein: CASSPRDFLYGYTF. V gene TRBV14 combines with J gene TRBJ1-2; TRBD1 might be the D (5 bases). The CDR3 length is 14 residues. The germline V gene has CDR1 SGHDN and CDR2 FVKESK. Trimming took 4 bases from V and 5 from J, leaving 14 bases between them.

The genes are TRBV3-1 (or the pseudogene TRBV3-2) and TRBJ2-2; D may be TRBD1 (5 bases). V lost 0 bases and J 3 bases, leaving 14 bases between the germline ends. Germline V lookup: CDR1 LGHDT, CDR2 YNNKEL (reference sequence). This CDR3 spans 17 amino acids. The CDR3: CASSQEWGLTDTGELFF. Written as DNA, the CDR3 is TGTGCCAGCAGCCAAGAATGGGGCCTAACCGACACCGGGGAGCTGTTTTTT.

The chain employs TRBV27 and TRBJ1-4; D perhaps matches TRBD1 (5 bases). Trimming pared 6 bases from V and 3 bases from J, leaving 14 bases between. In germline, CDR1 is MNHEY, CDR2 SMNVEV (reference sequence). CDR3 length equals 15 residues. The CDR3 is CASSLIGAPNEKLFF. As DNA, the CDR3 is TGTGCCAGCAGCCTGATAGGGGCTCCTAATGAAAAACTGTTTTTT.

J is TRBJ1-1 and V is TRBV5-6; D is undetermined. There are 11 residues in the CDR3. The germline V gene has CDR1 SGHDT and CDR2 YYEEEE. Trimming took off 4 bases at V and 5 bases at J, with 6 bases between the two ends. The CDR3 DNA follows: TGTGCCAGCAGCGCGGGAACTGAAGCTTTCTTT. This codes for CASSAGTEAFF.

The chain recombines TRBV5-4 with TRBJ2-4; 12 bases align to TRBD1. Germline CDR1 SGHNT, CDR2 YYREEE (reference sequence). Trimming removed 2 bases from V and 3 bases from J; junction bases left unmatched: 9. This CDR3 spans 18 amino acids. CDR3 amino acids: CASSFGGTGGLVKNIQYF. The CDR3 DNA is TGTGCCAGCAGCTTCGGGGGGACAGGGGGCTTAGTCAAAAACATTCAGTACTTC. Full variable domain (outside the CDR3, taken from reference TRBV5-4 and TRBJ2-4): ETGVTQSPTHLIKTRGQQVTLRCSSQSGHNTVSWYQQALGQGPQFIFQYYREEENGRGNFPPRFSGLQFPNYSSELNVNALELDDSALYLCASSFGGTGGLVKNIQYFGAGTRLSVL.

The V and J genes are TRBV6-5 and TRBJ1-6; 9 bases agree with TRBD1. With 7 bases clipped from V and 10 bases from J, the junction kept 8 bases outside the gene matches. Germline CDR1 and CDR2: MNHEY and SVGAGI. The length of the CDR3 is 14 residues. DNA of the CDR3: TGTGCCAGCACCCGGGACAGGGACATCTCACCCCTCCACTTT. It codes for CASTRDRDISPLHF.

This sequence joins TRBV19 and TRBJ2-1; 8 bases map to TRBD2. CDR3 length equals 15 residues. Germline CDR1 LNHDA, CDR2 SQIVND (reference sequence). The ends lost 1 base at V and 4 bases at J; junction bases unmatched: 3. The CDR3 DNA follows: TGTGCCAGTAGTATAGGCAGCGGGAGTTACAATGAGCAGTTCTTC. It codes for CASSIGSGSYNEQFF.

The CDR3 region is CASSLGTDNTEAFF. The DNA for the CDR3 is TGTGCCAGCAGCCTGGGGACAGACAACACTGAAGCTTTCTTT. This chain connects TRBV6-5 to TRBJ1-1; 7 bases map to TRBD1. Per the germline V gene, CDR1 is MNHEY and CDR2 is SVGAGI. With V trimmed by 6 bases and J by 2 bases, 6 bases remained unmatched. The CDR3 consists of 14 residues.

CDR3 DNA: TGTGCCAGCAGTTTCTCTGTCCCGGGGGAGCAGTTCTTC. Amino acids: CASSFSVPGEQFF. V gene TRBV7-6 combines with J gene TRBJ2-1; D might be TRBD2 (5 bases). V gave up 6 bases and J gave up 10 bases, with 16 bases separating them. The CDR3 consists of 13 residues. In germline, CDR1 is SGHVS, CDR2 FNYEAQ. The full variable domain, its missing parts supplied by reference TRBV7-6 and TRBJ2-1, is GAGVSQSPRYKVTKRGQDVALRCDPISGHVSLYWYRQALGQGPEFLTYFNYEAQQDKSGLPNDRFSAERPEGSISTLTIQRTEQRDSAMYRCASSFSVPGEQFFGPGTRLTVL.

The chain is built from TRBV27 and TRBJ2-2; 10 bases align to TRBD2. Per germline, CDR1 MNHEY and CDR2 SMNVEV (reference sequence). This CDR3 comprises 17 residues. J lost 7 bases, V lost 4 bases, and 12 bases had no gene match. The CDR3 region is CASSSRGSGGSIGELFF. The DNA for the CDR3 is TGTGCCAGCAGTTCCCGGGGTAGCGGGGGGAGTATCGGGGAGCTGTTTTTT.

This clone was detected only a few times. The rearrangement uses TRBV2 and TRBJ1-5; D is unresolved. V lost 4 bases to trimming and J lost 5 bases, with 6 bases between them. Per germline, CDR1 SNHLY and CDR2 FYNNEI. The CDR3 consists of 12 residues. CDR3 bases: TGTGCCAGCAGTGGAAGAGATCAGCCCCAGCATTTT. Encoded protein: CASSGRDQPQHF.

This chain links TRBV5-8 with TRBJ1-1; possible D gene TRBD1, 5 bases. The CDR3 is 14 amino acids. Germline V gene lookup returns CDR1 SGHTS and CDR2 YDEGEE. The V gene lost 3 bases and the J gene lost 0 bases, with 9 bases spanning the gap. The CDR3 loop is CASSWGVMNTEAFF. CDR3 bases: TGTGCCAGCAGCTGGGGGGTGATGAACACTGAAGCTTTCTTT.

The chain combines TRBV6-2 or TRBV6-3 with TRBJ1-1; D is unresolved. This CDR3 spans 11 amino acids. Germline V gives CDR1 MNHEY, CDR2 SVGEGT. The V end was cut by 5 bases, the J end by 8 bases, with 9 bases between. In nucleotides, the CDR3 is TGTGCCAGCAGTCACGGAGTCGAAGCTTTCTTT. Protein: CASSHGVEAFF.

DNA of the CDR3: TGTGCCAGCTCACAACTGAAAAACCGGGACTACCTCACAGATACGCAGTATTTT. This sequence encodes CASSQLKNRDYLTDTQYF. This chain links TRBV18 with TRBJ2-3, with 7 bases aligning to TRBD2. The CDR3 covers 18 residues. CDR1 KGHSH and CDR2 LQKENI come from the germline V gene. The V and J ends lost 4 bases and 2 bases, in that order; junction bases with no gene match: 15.

V usage is TRBV19 and J usage is TRBJ2-7; D is possibly TRBD1 (5 bases). The germline gives CDR1 LNHDA, CDR2 SQIVND (reference sequence). The CDR3 is 13 amino acids. The V and J ends lost 6 bases and 2 bases respectively, with 11 bases between them. The CDR3: CASSLGQTYEQYF. The CDR3, as DNA: TGTGCCAGTAGCCTGGGGCAGACCTACGAGCAGTACTTC.

This chain connects TRBV5-8 to TRBJ1-1; 10 positions agree with TRBD1. The germline CDR1 and CDR2 sequences are SGHTS and YDEGEE. The CDR3 spans 16 residues. V was pared by 0 bases and J by 3 bases, with 5 bases of the junction left unmatched. The CDR3 sequence: CASSLARGTGDTEAFF. CDR3 bases: TGTGCCAGCAGCTTGGCCAGGGGGACAGGGGACACTGAAGCTTTCTTT. The variable domain in full, with the rest retrieved from reference TRBV5-8 and TRBJ1-1, is EAGVTQSPTHLIKTRGQQATLRCSPISGHTSVYWYQQALGLGLQFLLWYDEGEERNRGNFPPRFSGRQFPNYSSELNVNALELEDSALYLCASSLARGTGDTEAFFGQGTRLTVV.

The chain carries TRBV4-1 and TRBJ2-7; possibly TRBD1 for D (7 bases). The germline V gene encodes CDR1 MGHRA and CDR2 YSYEKL. The CDR3 totals 13 residues. V lost 1 base and J 7 bases, leaving 11 bases between the germline ends. The CDR3, as DNA: TGCGCCAGCAGCCAAGCAGGGGGGTGGGAGCAGTACTTC. Protein sequence: CASSQAGGWEQYF.

This clone is a singleton in its sample. The chain employs TRBV7-2 and TRBJ2-7; D might be TRBD2 (7 bases). The CDR3 is 14 amino acids. V lost 5 bases, J lost 3 bases, and 14 bases lay in between. Looked up from germline, CDR1 is SGHTA and CDR2 is FQGNSA. DNA for the CDR3: TGTGCCAGCAGCCTCGAGGGGGGGCTCTACGAGCAGTACTTC. Protein product: CASSLEGGLYEQYF.

The chain uses TRBV21-1 and TRBJ2-7; TRBD2 is taken as the D call from the table, unchecked against the DNA. TRBV21-1 is assigned pseudogene status. The CDR3 consists of 15 residues. The CDR3 nucleotides read TGTGCCAACGGTTTCAGAGCGAAGGTTTCCTACGAGCAGTACTTC. Encoded protein: CANGFRAKVSYEQYF.

This clone was counted only a few times. This sequence joins TRBV19 and TRBJ2-7, with D perhaps TRBD2 (5 bases). V shed 1 base and J shed 2 bases, with 12 bases lying between them. CDR3 size: 15 residues. Germline lookup yields CDR1 LNHDA and CDR2 SQIVND (reference sequence). The CDR3, as DNA: TGTGCCAGTAGTATAGGCCGCCCCGGGGCCTACGAGCAGTACTTC. Amino acid sequence: CASSIGRPGAYEQYF. Complete variable domain (other parts from reference TRBV19 and TRBJ2-7): DGGITQSPKYLFRKEGQNVTLSCEQNLNHDAMYWYRQDPGQGLRLIYYSQIVNDFQKGDIAEGYSVSREKKESFPLTVTSAQKNPTAFYLCASSIGRPGAYEQYFGPGTRLTVT.